The 5 T cell receptor beta chains below all came from one sample that was sequenced in a study of T-cell memory formation after mild COVID-19. One entry per CDR3 protein results from TCRdb running MiXCR on the 5' RACE reads. The sample shows under 300,000 distinct CDR3 sequences, over 8.5% of them seen only once. Sequenced material: PBMCs or a T cell subset sorted from them (not recorded which). The receptors stem from a man between 18 and 35 years old who had mild COVID-19 (a few samples of this study predate the infection). Cell type and time point are not known.

This clonotype turned up a few times. V and J are TRBV4-1 and TRBJ1-6; the D gene is possibly TRBD1 (5 bases). This CDR3 is 15 amino acids long. The ends were cut back, 6 bases at V and 7 bases at J, with 16 bases in the middle. CDR1 and CDR2 from the germline V gene are MGHRA and YSYEKL. DNA of the CDR3: TGCGCCAGCAGGGCAGGGTGGTTGCTAAATTCACCCCTCCACTTT. Translated, it gives CASRAGWLLNSPLHF.

This clonotype showed up just a few times. This sequence joins TRBV7-2 and TRBJ2-5, with 8 bases aligning to TRBD1. J lost 1 base, V lost 5 bases, and 9 bases had no gene match. Germline CDR1 SGHTA, CDR2 FQGNSA. The CDR3 is 16 amino acids. As DNA, the CDR3 is TGTGCCAGCAGCCACCTAAGGCAGGGGGCCCAAGAGACCCAGTACTTC. It translates to CASSHLRQGAQETQYF.

V is TRBV6-2 or TRBV6-3 and J is TRBJ2-7; TRBD1 or TRBD2 may be the D gene (5 bases each). This CDR3 comprises 15 residues. Germline-derived CDR1 and CDR2 are MNHEY and SVGEGT. The V end was cut by 0 bases, the J end by 0 bases, with 9 bases between. The CDR3 is CASSYSRGNSYEQYF. The CDR3 nucleotides read TGTGCCAGCAGTTACTCGAGGGGCAACTCCTACGAGCAGTACTTC.

The chain couples TRBV28 to TRBJ2-5, with D possibly being TRBD2 (7 bases). The CDR3 contains 17 residues. The V end lost 3 bases, the J end lost 1 base, and 18 bases lay between the germline ends. Germline loops: CDR1 MDHEN, CDR2 SYDVKM. CDR3 amino acids: CASSLAHRGAFQETQYF. The DNA of the CDR3 is TGTGCCAGCAGTTTGGCCCACCGGGGGGCCTTCCAAGAGACCCAGTACTTC.

The sample holds a few counts of this clonotype. The chain joins TRBV12-3 or TRBV12-4 to TRBJ2-1; 9 bases align to TRBD2. After removal of 6 bases from V and 3 bases from J, the junction contained 6 bases not matched to a gene. The CDR3 covers 15 residues. CDR3 DNA sequence: TGTGCCAGCAGCACCCTGCGGGGGGGCTACAATGAGCAGTTCTTC. Its protein product is CASSTLRGGYNEQFF.